The clone carrying this T cell receptor beta chain was detected only once. These data come from a study of blood T cell repertoires in COVID-19. Trimming removed 1 base at V and 6 bases at J, with 9 bases between. The germline CDR1 and CDR2 sequences are LNHNV and YYDKDF (reference sequence). CDR3 length equals 14 residues. Sequencing used immunoSEQ multiplex PCR; TCRdb keeps in-frame clones, though not all of them. Here the sample spans 320,000 or so clones, around 85% being singletons. The clonotype originates from a woman aged 25 to 39 who had been exposed to COVID-19. The sample consisted of PBMCs or T cells enriched from blood (not recorded which). This chain joins TRBV15 and TRBJ2-2, with D possibly matching TRBD2 (6 bases). Written as DNA, the CDR3 is TGTGCCACCAGCAGAGTAGCGGCATCCGGGGAGCTGTTTTTT. Translation gives CATSRVAASGELFF.